This T cell receptor (beta chain) was documented in a study of shared clonotypes between healthy human individuals. Whole-study findings and limits: Non-shared clonotypes had lower generation probabilities than those shared by all four donors. In a few donors, around 5% of naive CD4 clonotypes appeared in common.

CD45RO-negative, CCR7-positively selected cells formed the naive CD8 fraction, excluding terminally differentiated effector memory CD45RA+ cells. V lost 0 bases and J lost 2; bases outside the gene matches: 4. The CDR3 has 16 residues. Germline V gives CDR1 SGHRS, CDR2 YFSETQ. As for this clone: Antigen: not known.

In the authors' workflow: Owing to the provision of junction-only sequences devoid of quality scores by immunoSEQ, filtering differed. Using immunoSEQ multiplex PCR, the repertoire was profiled, and TCRdb retains in-frame clones only, with some absent. From that table come the V and J calls and clone size; the DNA was used to work out D and trimming. The sample yields about 820,000 clones, approximately 92% seen once. This TCR was sampled from a man aged 25 to 40 in good health. Sequenced material: naive CD8+ T cells sorted from blood. The genes are TRBV5-1 and TRBJ2-7, with 11 bases that match TRBD2. CDR3 amino acids: CASSLEGTSGTYEQYF. CDR3 coding DNA: TGCGCCAGCAGCTTGGAGGGGACTAGCGGAACCTACGAGCAGTACTTC. The full variable domain, rest sourced from reference TRBV5-1 and TRBJ2-7, is KAGVTQTPRYLIKTRGQQVTLSCSPISGHRSVSWYQQTPGQGLQFLFEYFSETQRNKGNFPGRFSGRQFSNSRSEMNVSTLELGDSALYLCASSLEGTSGTYEQYFGPGTRLTVT.